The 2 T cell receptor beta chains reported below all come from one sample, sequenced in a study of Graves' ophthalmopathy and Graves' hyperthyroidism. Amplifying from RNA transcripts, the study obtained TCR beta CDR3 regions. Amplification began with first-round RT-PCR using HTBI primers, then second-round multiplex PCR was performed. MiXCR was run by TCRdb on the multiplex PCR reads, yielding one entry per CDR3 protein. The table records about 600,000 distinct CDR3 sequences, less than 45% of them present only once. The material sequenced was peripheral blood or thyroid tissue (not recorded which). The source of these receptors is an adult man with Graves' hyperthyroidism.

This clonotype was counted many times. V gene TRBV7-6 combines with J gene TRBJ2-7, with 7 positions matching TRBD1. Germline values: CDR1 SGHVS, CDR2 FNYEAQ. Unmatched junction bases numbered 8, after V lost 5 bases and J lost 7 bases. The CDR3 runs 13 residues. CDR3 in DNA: TGTGCCAGCAGCCGCGACAGGGTGAAAGAGCAGTACTTC. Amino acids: CASSRDRVKEQYF.

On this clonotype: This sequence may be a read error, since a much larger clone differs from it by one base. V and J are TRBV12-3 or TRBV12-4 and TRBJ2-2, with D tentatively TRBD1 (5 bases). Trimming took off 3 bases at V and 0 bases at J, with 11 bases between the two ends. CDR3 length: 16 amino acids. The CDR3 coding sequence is TGTGCCAGCAGTTTGAAGACGACAGCGAACACCGGGGAGCTGTTTTTT. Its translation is CASSLKTTANTGELFF.